The clone carrying this TCR beta chain is a singleton in its sample. The antigen is unknown. Assay used: immunoSEQ multiplex PCR; TCRdb lists only in-frame clones, some missing. The table lists approximately 1.9 million clones, 93% of them singletons. The V end was cut by 4 bases, the J end by 6 bases, with 19 bases between. From germline, CDR1 is SQVTM and CDR2 ANQGSEA. This CDR3 comprises 14 residues. The data were taken from a study of shared clonotypes between healthy human individuals. In the study overall: Each donor had three CD4 naive, three CD4 memory, two CD8 naive and one CD8 memory plate. Findings and limits, study-wide: Naive CD4 clonotype sharing across a few donors was about 5%.

Terminally differentiated effector memory CD45RA+ cells were left out of the naive CD8 fraction, which was CD45RO-negative and positively selected for CCR7. Sequenced sample: naive CD8+ T cells from PBMCs. The sequence derives from a man between 18 and 29 years old in good health. Some clones in this sample may be carry-over from other donors' samples. V is TRBV29-1 and J is TRBJ2-7, with D maybe TRBD2 (6 bases). The CDR3 region is CSVVEDGRISEQYF. The CDR3 DNA sequence: TGCAGCGTTGTGGAGGACGGGAGAATATCCGAGCAGTACTTC.